This T cell receptor (beta chain) stems from a study of CD8 T cells in ankylosing spondylitis. Findings of the study overall: As for the disease-linked clones, they showed a CD8+ phenotype and occurred at relatively low frequencies in peripheral blood. Enrichment of disease-linked clones was reportedly significant in matched ankylosing spondylitis synovial fluid. Within ankylosing spondylitis blood, a TCR beta motif made up of seven to nine highly homologous variants appeared to be characteristic.

Germline V gene sequence: CDR1 SGHDT, CDR2 YYEEEE. The CDR3 spans 15 residues. Trimming took 0 bases from V and 4 from J, leaving 11 bases between them. Quantitative 5'-RACE with molecular barcodes was used to make the TCR beta libraries. TCRdb used MiXCR to reprocess the 5' RACE reads, holding one entry per CDR3 protein. The sample includes roughly 170,000 distinct CDR3 sequences, just over 9.5% seen only once; the top ten take roughly 16%. The table lists this clonotype with a few counts. Its antigen is not identified. This chain joins TRBV5-6 and TRBJ1-5; weak D call: TRBD1 (5 bases). The source of this sequence is a female donor with ankylosing spondylitis or in good health (not recorded which). The sample consisted of blood, either unsorted or a sorted T cell fraction (not recorded which). CDR3: CASSLGQGANQPQHF. CDR3 bases: TGTGCCAGCAGCTTGGGGCAGGGAGCAAATCAGCCCCAGCATTTT.